The TCR beta chain under discussion was sequenced for a study of Ad26.COV2.S vaccination and SARS-CoV-2 variants. Treatment in this sample: over 15 received Ad26.COV2.S at low or high dose, single or two shots; roughly 5 received placebo; per-sample allocation not given. Material that was analyzed had been drawn on day 63 after the first vaccine or placebo injection. Only in-frame clones appear in the TCRdb table, and some are missing; sequencing was by immunoSEQ multiplex PCR. Of a few hundred thousand clones listed, roughly 87% are singletons. V shed 4 bases and J 4 bases; nucleotides not matched to a gene: 9. Per the germline V gene, CDR1 is SGHNT and CDR2 is YYREEE (reference sequence). This CDR3 comprises 16 residues.

Sample: peripheral blood, taken in a trial of Ad26.COV2.S vaccine versus placebo. The rearrangement links TRBV5-4 to TRBJ2-5, with 11 nucleotides matching TRBD2. The receptor comes from a person between 18 and 60 years old who received the Ad26.COV2.S COVID-19 vaccine or a placebo. As DNA, the CDR3 is TGTGCCAGCAGCCCTAGACTAGCGGGGTCCGCAGAGACCCAGTACTTC. Residues: CASSPRLAGSAETQYF. The complete variable domain, with remaining parts taken from reference TRBV5-4 and TRBJ2-5, reads ETGVTQSPTHLIKTRGQQVTLRCSSQSGHNTVSWYQQALGQGPQFIFQYYREEENGRGNFPPRFSGLQFPNYSSELNVNALELDDSALYLCASSPRLAGSAETQYFGPGTRLLVL.